The 26 T cell receptor beta chains below were found in one sample sequenced in a study of cytomegalovirus exposure and HLA in healthy donors. Sequenced by immunoSEQ multiplex PCR; TCRdb stores in-frame clones only, minus some. This sample yields about 84,000 clones, of which approximately 91% are seen a single time; 2% to 2.5% belongs to the top ten. The specimen was PBMCs. Source of these receptors: a young man in good health and CMV-seronegative.

V is TRBV5-1 and J is TRBJ1-4, with D perhaps TRBD1 (6 bases). The CDR3 covers 15 residues. Germline loops: CDR1 SGHRS, CDR2 YFSETQ. V dropped 4 bases and J dropped 7 bases, with 17 bases sitting between them. The CDR3 DNA sequence: TGCGCCAGCAGCGCCTACAGGGTGGGGGCTGAAAAACTGTTTTTT. It translates to CASSAYRVGAEKLFF.

This clone turned up a few times. The V and J genes are TRBV19 and TRBJ2-2; a weak D match, TRBD2 (5 bases). Germline V gene lookup returns CDR1 LNHDA and CDR2 SQIVND (reference sequence). The CDR3 runs to 14 residues. V was shortened by 7 bases and J by 0 bases, with 9 bases between the two germline ends. CDR3: CASKRVTNTGELFF. CDR3 nucleotide sequence: TGTGCCAGTAAGAGGGTAACGAACACCGGGGAGCTGTTTTTT. Full variable domain (missing parts from reference TRBV19 and TRBJ2-2): DGGITQSPKYLFRKEGQNVTLSCEQNLNHDAMYWYRQDPGQGLRLIYYSQIVNDFQKGDIAEGYSVSREKKESFPLTVTSAQKNPTAFYLCASKRVTNTGELFFGEGSRLTVL.

The rearrangement uses TRBV10-3 and TRBJ1-5, with 10 bases that match TRBD1. CDR3 length equals 17 residues. V lost 3 bases and J lost 6; bases outside the gene matches: 11. Germline values: CDR1 ENHRY, CDR2 SYGVKD. The CDR3 loop is CAISERGQGQGTQPQHF. Written as DNA, the CDR3 is TGTGCCATCAGTGAACGGGGACAGGGACAGGGGACTCAGCCCCAGCATTTT.

This clone was seen more than once but under ten times. The V call is TRBV10-1, the J call TRBJ1-6, with unresolved D. Germline V gives CDR1 WNHNN, CDR2 SYGVQD (reference sequence). This CDR3 is 10 amino acids long. Trimming took off 10 bases at V and 13 bases at J, with 11 bases between the two ends. The CDR3 sequence: CATLGVPLHF. The CDR3 bases are TGCGCCACCCTCGGAGTTCCCCTCCACTTT.

This chain connects TRBV7-2 to TRBJ1-1; D call uncertain. V lost 5 bases, J lost 0 bases, and 13 bases lay in between. The CDR3 is 15 amino acids. CDR1 and CDR2 from the germline V gene are SGHTA and FQGNSA. The CDR3 DNA follows: TGTGCCAGCAGCACAAACAGAGCCTTGAACACTGAAGCTTTCTTT. It specifies CASSTNRALNTEAFF.

The chain employs TRBV28 and TRBJ1-2, with D perhaps TRBD1 (5 bases). The ends were cut back, 5 bases at V and 7 bases at J, with 23 bases in the middle. This CDR3 has 16 residues. Germline V gives CDR1 MDHEN, CDR2 SYDVKM. Here the CDR3 DNA reads TGTGCCAGCAGTCCCAGGCCAGGGAAGGGTATCGGTGGCTACACCTTC. Protein product: CASSPRPGKGIGGYTF.

The CDR3 spells CSVNSGQLNTEAFF. Here the CDR3 DNA reads TGCAGCGTGAATTCGGGACAGTTGAACACTGAAGCTTTCTTT. The rearrangement joins TRBV29-1 to TRBJ1-1, with TRBD1 identical over 7 bases. Germline loops: CDR1 SQVTM, CDR2 ANQGSEA. The CDR3 spans 14 residues. V lost 6 bases to trimming and J lost 0 bases; unmatched junction nucleotides: 7.

The CDR3 nucleotides read TGCAGCGTTCTACTTCAGGGGGCTCGCACAGATACGCAGTATTTT. Translated, it gives CSVLLQGARTDTQYF. The rearrangement joins TRBV29-1 to TRBJ2-3, with 8 bases matching TRBD1. In germline, CDR1 is SQVTM, CDR2 ANQGSEA. The CDR3 is 15 residues long. Losses at the gene ends were 5 bases for V and 1 base for J; bases not matched to a gene: 8.

The chain recombines TRBV12-5 with TRBJ2-1; TRBD1 matches at 9 bases. CDR3 length: 14 amino acids. Germline CDR1 reads LGHNT; CDR2 reads FRNRAP. V lost 8 bases, J lost 5 bases, and 7 bases stayed unmatched. In nucleotides, the CDR3 is TGTGCTAGTACGACCGGGACAGGGAACAATGAGCAGTTCTTC. It encodes CASTTGTGNNEQFF. The variable domain in full, with the rest retrieved from reference TRBV12-5 and TRBJ2-1, is DARVTQTPRHKVTEMGQEVTMRCQPILGHNTVFWYRQTMMQGLELLAYFRNRAPLDDSGMPKDRFSAEMPDATLATLKIQPSEPRDSAVYFCASTTGTGNNEQFFGPGTRLTVL.

The rearrangement joins TRBV6-5 to TRBJ1-2; 7 nucleotides line up with TRBD1. The CDR3 spans 14 residues. Germline values: CDR1 MNHEY, CDR2 SVGAGI. The V segment lost 7 bases and the J segment 5 bases; nucleotides outside the gene matches: 10. This CDR3 is CASTESDREYGYTF. The CDR3 nucleotides are TGTGCCAGCACCGAGTCCGACAGGGAGTATGGCTACACCTTC.

This chain joins TRBV5-1 and TRBJ2-1, with 14 bases aligning to TRBD2. The CDR3 covers 17 residues. CDR1 is SGHRS, CDR2 YFSETQ, per germline. V dropped 5 bases and J dropped 7; count of bases not matched to a gene: 11. CDR3 coding DNA: TGCGCCAGCAGTTCGCCCGGGACTAGCGGGAGTATTAATGAGCAGTTCTTC. Encoded protein: CASSSPGTSGSINEQFF. Together with reference TRBV5-1 and TRBJ2-1, the CDR3 gives the full variable domain: KAGVTQTPRYLIKTRGQQVTLSCSPISGHRSVSWYQQTPGQGLQFLFEYFSETQRNKGNFPGRFSGRQFSNSRSEMNVSTLELGDSALYLCASSSPGTSGSINEQFFGPGTRLTVL.

The J gene is TRBJ1-5, the V gene TRBV28; TRBD1 might be the D (5 bases). V lost 2 bases, J lost 3 bases, and 20 bases lay in between. The CDR3 has 18 residues. CDR1 and CDR2 (germline): MDHEN, SYDVKM. CDR3 DNA: TGTGCCAGCAGTTTAGGGTCGGGTTGGTGGGGCACCAATCAGCCCCAGCATTTT. It is translated as CASSLGSGWWGTNQPQHF.

The rearrangement links TRBV27 to TRBJ2-5; no firm D call. V dropped 3 bases and J dropped 5 bases, with 16 bases sitting between them. CDR3 length equals 15 residues. Germline V CDR1 and CDR2: MNHEY, SMNVEV (reference sequence). CDR3 DNA sequence: TGTGCCAGCAGTTTTGGTTCAGGTCAGGCGGAGACCCAGTACTTC. Its protein is CASSFGSGQAETQYF.

The chain has TRBV4-1 and TRBJ1-1; D remains unclear. V was cut by 1 base and J by 6 bases, with 12 bases left in between. Germline lookup yields CDR1 MGHRA and CDR2 YSYEKL. CDR3 size: 14 residues. The CDR3 loop is CASSQVGEKPEAFF. Written as DNA, the CDR3 is TGCGCCAGCAGCCAAGTCGGGGAAAAGCCTGAAGCTTTCTTT.

This chain links TRBV6-1 with TRBJ2-2, with D tentatively TRBD1 (5 bases). Germline CDR1 reads MNHNS; CDR2 reads SASEGT. The length of the CDR3 is 14 residues. Trimming cost V 6 bases and J 2 bases, with 10 bases left between them. CDR3 sequence: CASRDNLNTGELFF. The DNA for the CDR3 is TGTGCCAGCAGGGACAATCTTAACACCGGGGAGCTGTTTTTT.

The chain recombines TRBV13 with TRBJ1-2; D uncertain. The V end lost 0 bases, the J end lost 4 bases, and 15 bases lay between the germline ends. The CDR3 runs to 16 residues. In germline, CDR1 is PRHDT, CDR2 FYEKMQ (reference sequence). In DNA form, the CDR3 reads TGTGCCAGCAGCTTAGGCCCCGGGGATGAGGGCTATGGCTACACCTTC. Protein: CASSLGPGDEGYGYTF.

V is TRBV7-8 and J is TRBJ2-5; TRBD1 matches at 7 bases. CDR3 length equals 20 residues. Trimming cost V 2 bases and J 1 base; bases outside gene matches: 19. Germline CDR1 is SGHVS and CDR2 is FQNEAQ. CDR3 residues: CASSLYPLTAFRQGQETQYF. The CDR3 nucleotides read TGTGCCAGCAGCTTATACCCCCTAACAGCCTTTAGACAGGGCCAAGAGACCCAGTACTTC.

The chain links TRBV27 to TRBJ1-2, with TRBD1 matching over 11 bases. Germline values: CDR1 MNHEY, CDR2 SMNVEV (reference sequence). With V trimmed by 1 base and J by 2 bases, 6 bases remained unmatched. This CDR3 spans 17 amino acids. The CDR3 loop is CASSLWGQGEINYGYTF. DNA for the CDR3: TGTGCCAGCAGTTTATGGGGACAGGGGGAGATCAACTATGGCTACACCTTC.

The rearrangement joins TRBV2 to TRBJ2-1; D is perhaps TRBD1 (6 bases). This CDR3 is built from 13 residues. The V end lost 5 bases, the J end lost 9 bases, and 14 bases lay between the germline ends. Germline CDR1 and CDR2: SNHLY and FYNNEI. CDR3 sequence reads: CASSLGGVGEQFF. The CDR3 bases are TGTGCCAGCAGTTTAGGGGGTGTGGGTGAGCAGTTCTTC. Based on the CDR3 plus reference TRBV2 and TRBJ2-1, the full variable domain is EPEVTQTPSHQVTQMGQEVILRCVPISNHLYFYWYRQILGQKVEFLVSFYNNEISEKSEIFDDQFSVERPDGSNFTLKIRSTKLEDSAMYFCASSLGGVGEQFFGPGTRLTVL.

The chain is built from TRBV11-2 and TRBJ2-1, with 11 bases that match TRBD2. V was clipped by 5 bases and J by 4 bases; unmatched bases: 4. CDR3 size: 15 residues. Germline CDR1 and CDR2: SGHAT and FQNNGV. In DNA form, the CDR3 reads TGTGCCAGCAGCAAACTAGCGGGAGATTACAATGAGCAGTTCTTC. It specifies CASSKLAGDYNEQFF.

This clone occurred once. This chain uses TRBV5-1 with TRBJ2-1; 8 bases agree with TRBD1. The germline CDR1 and CDR2 sequences are SGHRS and YFSETQ. Trimming removed 4 bases from V and 7 bases from J; junction bases left unmatched: 10. The CDR3 is 15 amino acids. CDR3 in DNA: TGCGCCAGCAGCCCAGGACAGGGCAGGGGGAATGAGCAGTTCTTC. The encoded protein is CASSPGQGRGNEQFF.

There are many counts of this clone. The chain links TRBV6-4 to TRBJ2-2; TRBD2 matches at 7 bases. The CDR3 sequence is 15 residues long. The V segment lost 3 bases and the J segment 2 bases; nucleotides outside the gene matches: 3. Germline CDR1 and CDR2: MRHNA and SNTAGT. The CDR3 bases are TGTGCCAGCAGTGAGGGAGGGGACAACACCGGGGAGCTGTTTTTT. It codes for CASSEGGDNTGELFF.

The V and J genes are TRBV6-1 and TRBJ2-4; TRBD1 agrees at 9 bases. The germline CDR1 and CDR2 sequences are MNHNS and SASEGT. The trim removed 0 bases at V and 15 bases at J, leaving 9 bases unmatched. The CDR3 totals 14 residues. The CDR3: CASSEAQGQGVGYF. The CDR3 nucleotides read TGTGCCAGCAGTGAAGCGCAGGGACAGGGTGTTGGGTACTTC.

The J gene is TRBJ2-2, the V gene TRBV6-5, with D uncertain. V lost 6 bases, J lost 3 bases, and 5 bases lay in between. Looked up from germline, CDR1 is MNHEY and CDR2 is SVGAGI. The CDR3 totals 12 residues. The DNA for the CDR3 is TGTGCCAGCAGATCTGACACCGGGGAGCTGTTTTTT. Protein sequence: CASRSDTGELFF.

This CDR3 reads CASSEGQGIGYTF. CDR3 DNA sequence: TGTGCCAGCAGCGAAGGACAGGGGATTGGCTACACCTTC. V is TRBV7-8 and J is TRBJ1-2; 9 bases align to TRBD1. Germline CDR1 SGHVS, CDR2 FQNEAQ. The CDR3 is made up of 13 amino acids. V was clipped by 5 bases and J by 7 bases; unmatched bases: 5.

The rearrangement links TRBV7-2 to TRBJ2-7; 9 nucleotides agree with TRBD1. The CDR3 loop spans 14 amino acids. The germline V gene encodes CDR1 SGHTA and CDR2 FQGNSA. V dropped 6 bases and J dropped 6; count of bases not matched to a gene: 9. The CDR3 bases are TGTGCCAGCAGAACCGGGACAGGGTCCGCCGAGCAGTACTTC. Its protein product is CASRTGTGSAEQYF.